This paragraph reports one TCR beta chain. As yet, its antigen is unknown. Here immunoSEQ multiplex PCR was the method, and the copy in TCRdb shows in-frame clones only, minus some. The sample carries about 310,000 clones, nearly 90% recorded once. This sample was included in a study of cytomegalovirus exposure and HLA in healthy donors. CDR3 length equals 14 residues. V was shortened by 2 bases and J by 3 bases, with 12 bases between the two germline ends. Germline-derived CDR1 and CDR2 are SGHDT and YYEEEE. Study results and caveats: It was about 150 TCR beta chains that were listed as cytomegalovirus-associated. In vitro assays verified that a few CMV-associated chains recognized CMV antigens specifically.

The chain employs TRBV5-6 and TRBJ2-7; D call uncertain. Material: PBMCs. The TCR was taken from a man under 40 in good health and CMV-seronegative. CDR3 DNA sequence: TGTGCCAGCAGCTTCCTGCTTCCAGACTACGAGCAGTACTTC. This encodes CASSFLLPDYEQYF.